A single sample is the source of the 27 T cell receptor beta chains below, sequenced in a study of blood T cell repertoires in COVID-19. TCRdb's table, derived via immunoSEQ multiplex PCR, lists solely in-frame clones and lacks some. The data hold about 42,000 clones, with 76% observed a single time. The specimen sequenced was peripheral blood. Source of these receptors: a man older than 75 with acute or convalescent COVID-19.

This clone was seen only a few times. The J gene is TRBJ1-4, the V gene TRBV27, with 9 nucleotides matching TRBD1. Germline V gives CDR1 MNHEY, CDR2 SMNVEV (reference sequence). The CDR3 consists of 14 residues. V lost 7 bases and J lost 7; bases outside the gene matches: 7. The CDR3 DNA reads as TGTGCCAGCACGGGACAGGGATTGGCTGAAAAACTGTTTTTT. Translated, it gives CASTGQGLAEKLFF.

The chain couples TRBV5-1 to TRBJ2-5; 11 nucleotides agree with TRBD2. Germline V gene lookup returns CDR1 SGHRS and CDR2 YFSETQ. CDR3 length equals 21 residues. V trimming: 2 bases; J trimming: 0 bases; junction bases outside the gene matches: 18. CDR3 amino acids: CASSLPGLAARTDEYQETQYF. The CDR3 bases are TGCGCCAGCAGCTTACCGGGACTAGCGGCGAGGACCGATGAGTACCAAGAGACCCAGTACTTC.

The chain uses TRBV2 and TRBJ2-5, with 8 bases aligning to TRBD2. This CDR3 comprises 17 residues. Germline assignment: CDR1 SNHLY and CDR2 FYNNEI. Germline trimming cut 6 bases from V and 2 bases from J; bases unmatched to any gene: 14. This chain's CDR3 is CASSKGVGGGTQETQYF. DNA for the CDR3: TGTGCCAGCAGCAAAGGGGTTGGCGGGGGGACTCAAGAGACCCAGTACTTC.

This clone was seen once. The chain uses TRBV6-6 and TRBJ2-7; 7 nucleotides align to TRBD1. V was clipped by 6 bases and J by 3 bases; unmatched bases: 14. Germline CDR1 MNHNY, CDR2 SVGAGI (reference sequence). This CDR3 contains 16 residues. The CDR3 loop reads CASSPGRNRGYYEQYF. The CDR3, as DNA: TGTGCCAGCAGCCCGGGTAGGAACAGGGGATACTACGAGCAGTACTTC.

This clone was detected once. CDR3 sequence: CASSRTGPSEAFF. The CDR3 DNA reads TGTGCCAGTAGTAGGACAGGGCCCTCTGAAGCTTTCTTT. V gene TRBV19 combines with J gene TRBJ1-1; TRBD1 matches 8 bases. This CDR3 spans 13 amino acids. Trimming at V came to 4 bases and at J to 6 bases, leaving 4 bases not matched to a gene. Germline V CDR1 and CDR2: LNHDA, SQIVND (reference sequence).

The V gene is TRBV5-1, the J gene TRBJ2-3; 10 bases fit TRBD2. Germline V CDR1 and CDR2: SGHRS, YFSETQ. V dropped 0 bases and J dropped 7; count of bases not matched to a gene: 8. The CDR3 loop spans 16 amino acids. CDR3 in amino acids: CASSLVPSGGEYTQYF. The CDR3, as DNA: TGCGCCAGCAGCTTGGTTCCTAGCGGGGGTGAATATACGCAGTATTTT.

This rearrangement joins TRBV18 to TRBJ2-5; D gene ambiguous. V lost 0 bases and J 7 bases, leaving 9 bases between the germline ends. The CDR3 is made up of 13 amino acids. Germline assignment: CDR1 KGHSH and CDR2 LQKENI. The DNA of the CDR3 is TGTGCCAGCTCACCACCGTCGTCAGGGACCCAGTACTTC. Translated, it gives CASSPPSSGTQYF.

This clone was recorded once. This chain connects TRBV30 to TRBJ2-2, with 8 bases aligning to TRBD2. Germline loops: CDR1 GTSNPN, CDR2 SVGIG (reference sequence). The CDR3 is made up of 15 amino acids. Trimming at V came to 3 bases and at J to 0 bases, leaving 3 bases not matched to a gene. The CDR3 bases are TGTGCCTGGAGCCAGGGACTAGCGAACACCGGGGAGCTGTTTTTT. This translates into CAWSQGLANTGELFF.

Here the CDR3 DNA reads TGTGCCAGCAGCAATTGGGACAGAGCCTATGGCTACACCTTC. It is translated as CASSNWDRAYGYTF. The rearrangement uses TRBV5-5 and TRBJ1-2; 7 bases fit TRBD1. Germline V gene data show CDR1 as SGHKS and CDR2 as YYEKEE (reference sequence). CDR3 length: 14 amino acids. V lost 4 bases to trimming and J lost 4 bases; unmatched junction nucleotides: 7.

The chain carries TRBV5-1 and TRBJ2-2; possible D gene TRBD1, 8 bases. CDR1 and CDR2 (germline): SGHRS, YFSETQ. Trimming removed 4 bases at V and 5 bases at J, with 15 bases between. The length of the CDR3 is 15 residues. CDR3 loop: CASSTGQGGTGELFF. The CDR3 coding sequence is TGCGCCAGCAGCACAGGACAGGGAGGGACCGGGGAGCTGTTTTTT.

V usage is TRBV23-1 and J usage is TRBJ2-3; TRBD1 aligns across 7 bases. TRBV23-1 is assigned to the ORF class and has an uncertain function. The CDR3 spans 15 residues. With V trimmed by 3 bases and J by 2 bases, 5 bases remained unmatched. The CDR3 loop reads CASSHMDRPTDTQYF. In DNA, the CDR3 is TGCGCCAGCAGTCACATGGACAGGCCCACAGATACGCAGTATTTT.

The chain uses TRBV28 and TRBJ2-3, with a possible D match to TRBD2 (7 bases). This CDR3 contains 14 residues. The germline CDR1 and CDR2 sequences are MDHEN and SYDVKM. The V gene lost 6 bases and the J gene lost 6 bases, with 16 bases spanning the gap. The CDR3 region is CASRGAGDWDTQYF. The DNA of the CDR3 is TGTGCCAGCAGGGGGGCGGGAGATTGGGATACGCAGTATTTT.

J is TRBJ2-7 and V is TRBV10-2, with TRBD2 as a possible D gene (5 bases). Germline assignment: CDR1 WSHSY and CDR2 SAAADI. The length of the CDR3 is 13 residues. Deletions cut 3 bases from V and 7 bases from J, with 13 bases between. The CDR3: CASSERPAGEQYF. In DNA form, the CDR3 reads TGCGCCAGCAGTGAACGGCCGGCGGGTGAGCAGTACTTC.

This clone turned up a few times. The rearrangement joins TRBV19 to TRBJ1-1; TRBD1 might be the D (6 bases). The ends were cut back, 4 bases at V and 6 bases at J, with 18 bases in the middle. This CDR3 has 15 residues. Looked up from germline, CDR1 is LNHDA and CDR2 is SQIVND (reference sequence). CDR3: CASSSSGTPAPEAFF. CDR3 DNA sequence: TGTGCCAGTAGTAGTTCCGGGACACCCGCTCCTGAAGCTTTCTTT.

This clone was counted between two and nine times. J is TRBJ2-1 and V is TRBV12-3 or TRBV12-4; the D is unclear. The V and J ends lost 9 bases and 7 bases respectively, with 16 bases between them. This CDR3 has 13 residues. This chain's CDR3 is CASQGQLTNEQFF. The CDR3 bases are TGTGCCAGTCAAGGCCAACTGACAAATGAGCAGTTCTTC.

V usage is TRBV5-1 and J usage is TRBJ2-1, with D perhaps TRBD2 (5 bases). V lost 0 bases and J lost 2, with 9 bases in between. Germline-derived CDR1 and CDR2 are SGHRS and YFSETQ. The CDR3 consists of 15 residues. This chain's CDR3 is CASSLVGVPYNEQFF. In DNA, the CDR3 is TGCGCCAGCAGCTTGGTCGGGGTCCCCTACAATGAGCAGTTCTTC.

This chain links TRBV18 with TRBJ2-5; 9 bases map to TRBD1. This CDR3 comprises 15 residues. With V trimmed by 3 bases and J by 5 bases, 7 bases remained unmatched. The germline CDR1 and CDR2 sequences are KGHSH and LQKENI. The CDR3 DNA follows: TGTGCCAGCTCACCGGGACAGGGAGGTTTGGAGACCCAGTACTTC. Translating gives CASSPGQGGLETQYF.

This chain links TRBV12-3 or TRBV12-4 with TRBJ2-3; no firm D call. V lost 3 bases and J 6 bases, leaving 4 bases between the germline ends. The CDR3 spans 11 residues. The CDR3 DNA sequence: TGTGCCAGCAGTTTGGGCGATACGCAGTATTTT. Translating gives CASSLGDTQYF.

This clone came up once. The chain is built from TRBV5-1 and TRBJ1-2, with D tentatively TRBD1 (5 bases). Deletions cut 5 bases from V and 4 bases from J, with 15 bases between. The CDR3 is 14 amino acids. Germline assignment: CDR1 SGHRS and CDR2 YFSETQ. This CDR3 is CASRRDSGTYGYTF. CDR3 DNA: TGCGCCAGCAGACGGGACTCGGGGACCTATGGCTACACCTTC. Full variable domain (outside the CDR3, taken from reference TRBV5-1 and TRBJ1-2): KAGVTQTPRYLIKTRGQQVTLSCSPISGHRSVSWYQQTPGQGLQFLFEYFSETQRNKGNFPGRFSGRQFSNSRSEMNVSTLELGDSALYLCASRRDSGTYGYTFGSGTRLTVV.

This clone was picked up a small number of times. This sequence joins TRBV5-5 and TRBJ2-1; 8 nucleotides align to TRBD1. CDR3 length equals 15 residues. Trimming removed 0 bases from V and 7 bases from J; junction bases left unmatched: 6. CDR1 SGHKS and CDR2 YYEKEE come from the germline V gene (reference sequence). This CDR3 reads CASSLVPGGGNEQFF. In DNA form, the CDR3 reads TGTGCCAGCAGCTTGGTCCCAGGGGGCGGGAATGAGCAGTTCTTC.

This clone was seen a handful of times. This chain uses TRBV9 with TRBJ2-3; TRBD2 agrees at 7 bases. This CDR3 is 16 amino acids long. V lost 4 bases and J lost 5; bases outside the gene matches: 13. Per the germline V gene, CDR1 is SGDLS and CDR2 is YYNGEE. CDR3 in amino acids: CASSLLGGAGEDTQYF. DNA for the CDR3: TGTGCCAGCAGCCTCCTCGGAGGGGCGGGAGAAGATACGCAGTATTTT. Based on the CDR3 plus reference TRBV9 and TRBJ2-3, the full variable domain is DSGVTQTPKHLITATGQRVTLRCSPRSGDLSVYWYQQSLDQGLQFLIQYYNGEERAKGNILERFSAQQFPDLHSELNLSSLELGDSALYFCASSLLGGAGEDTQYFGPGTRLTVL.

The V gene is TRBV28, the J gene TRBJ1-4; 8 bases are a match to TRBD1. The CDR3 runs 13 residues. V was clipped by 8 bases and J by 3 bases; unmatched bases: 2. CDR1 is MDHEN and CDR2 is SYDVKM in the germline V gene. The CDR3 DNA reads as TGTGCCAGCCGGACAGGGCCTAATGAAAAACTGTTTTTT. Its protein is CASRTGPNEKLFF.

The rearrangement links TRBV7-2 to TRBJ2-3; D uncertain. The V end was cut by 1 base, the J end by 5 bases, with 16 bases between. The CDR3 is 16 residues long. Germline loops: CDR1 SGHTA, CDR2 FQGNSA. The CDR3 loop reads CASSLVAGHGGDTQYF. CDR3 DNA sequence: TGTGCCAGCAGCTTAGTGGCAGGCCACGGTGGAGATACGCAGTATTTT.

The chain couples TRBV5-1 to TRBJ1-1; D is perhaps TRBD1 (6 bases). CDR3 size: 15 residues. Germline CDR1 reads SGHRS; CDR2 reads YFSETQ. The V and J ends lost 5 bases and 0 bases respectively, with 14 bases between them. DNA of the CDR3: TGCGCCAGCAGGACGACAGGAAACATGAACACTGAAGCTTTCTTT. This translates into CASRTTGNMNTEAFF.

This chain joins TRBV6-4 and TRBJ2-3; 7 positions agree with TRBD1. This CDR3 is built from 14 residues. The V and J ends lost 2 bases and 1 base, in that order; junction bases with no gene match: 0. Germline CDR1 is MRHNA and CDR2 is SNTAGT. CDR3 in amino acids: CASSDGTGTDTQYF. DNA of the CDR3: TGTGCCAGCAGTGACGGGACAGGCACAGATACGCAGTATTTT.

The chain employs TRBV10-1 and TRBJ1-1; no reliable D call. This CDR3 contains 14 residues. With 4 bases removed from V and 4 bases from J, the gap between germline ends came to 13 bases. Germline V CDR1 and CDR2: WNHNN, SYGVQD (reference sequence). DNA of the CDR3: TGCGCCAGCAGTGTGTGGAAAACGGGCACTGAAGCTTTCTTT. It encodes CASSVWKTGTEAFF.

This clone was detected only once. This chain joins TRBV4-1 and TRBJ2-2; 8 bases fit TRBD2. This CDR3 comprises 18 residues. The V gene end was trimmed by 0 bases and the J gene end by 4 bases; junction bases not matched to a gene: 10. The germline V gene encodes CDR1 MGHRA and CDR2 YSYEKL. CDR3 in amino acids: CASSQDTPGGTGTGELFF. CDR3 in DNA: TGCGCCAGCAGCCAAGATACCCCGGGGGGGACGGGCACCGGGGAGCTGTTTTTT.